This record covers a single T cell receptor (beta chain). This sample is drawn from a study of blood T cell repertoires in COVID-19. As for the study in general: Collection of acute and convalescent COVID-19 samples took place in the United States, Italy and Spain.

Individuals drawn from 24 US areas were roughly 18 to 89 years old. In assigning cohorts, the study relied on participant-reported clinical history. Two negative PCRs, clearance, or symptom resolution characterized the recovered Cohort 3 donors. Profiled with immunoSEQ multiplex PCR; TCRdb holds only in-frame clones, not every one. The repertoire holds 350,000 to 450,000 clones, 85% to 90% seen once, with about 1.7% in the top ten. Trimming cost V 1 base and J 3 bases; bases outside gene matches: 5. The germline V gene has CDR1 ENHRY and CDR2 SYGVKD. The length of the CDR3 is 16 residues. The material sequenced was PBMCs or T cells enriched from blood (not recorded which). The V gene is TRBV10-3, the J gene TRBJ2-2; TRBD2 matches 7 bases. This receptor was identified in a woman in her thirties who had recovered from COVID-19. The CDR3 nucleotides are TGTGCCATCAGTGAGTACCGGGAGGTTCACACCGGGGAGCTGTTTTTT. Its protein product is CAISEYREVHTGELFF.